This TCR beta chain is from a study of T cell repertoires in cytomegalovirus infection. Study-level points and caveats: Summed frequency of public TCR beta families distinguished CMV carriers with the relevant HLA.

V was clipped by 3 bases and J by 5 bases, with 16 bases between them. CDR3 size: 15 residues. Germline values: CDR1 MGHRA, CDR2 YSYEKL. This clonotype was seen only a few times. Its target is unknown. Each CDR3 protein is one row after TCRdb ran MiXCR on the reads. The table includes about 890,000 distinct CDR3 sequences, around a third detected once. V is TRBV4-1 and J is TRBJ2-5; possibly TRBD1 for D (6 bases). The sequencing used cultured CD8+ T cells from PBMCs, collected from culture after CMV antigen stimulation. The clonotype originates from a human donor in good health (CMV status not recorded). Some clones in this sample may be carry-over from other donors' samples. CDR3 loop: CASSHANRGTETQYF. DNA of the CDR3: TGCGCCAGCAGCCACGCGAATAGGGGGACGGAGACCCAGTACTTC.